These 22 T cell receptor beta chains share one sample of origin, sequenced in a study of cytomegalovirus exposure and HLA in healthy donors. 60 Vbeta and 13 Jbeta primers were used in PCR. The method was immunoSEQ multiplex PCR; TCRdb's version includes in-frame clones alone and lacks a portion of them. The table records approximately 130,000 clones, approximately 80% of them present only once. Sequencing input: PBMCs. Receptors originate from a middle-aged woman in good health and CMV-seronegative.

This chain connects TRBV7-2 to TRBJ1-3; no clear D gene. With 0 bases removed from V and 4 bases from J, the gap between germline ends came to 10 bases. The CDR3 totals 15 residues. CDR1 and CDR2 (germline): SGHTA, FQGNSA. The CDR3 DNA reads as TGTGCCAGCAGCTTAGCGGTCGGTGAAGGAAACACCATATATTTT. Translated, it gives CASSLAVGEGNTIYF.

In this sample, this clone turned up once. V and J are TRBV27 and TRBJ1-1; 7 bases align to TRBD1. J was trimmed by 11 bases and V by 5 bases; bases with no gene match: 17. This CDR3 region has 15 residues. Germline values: CDR1 MNHEY, CDR2 SMNVEV (reference sequence). Here the CDR3 DNA reads TGTGCCAGCAGTCCCGAGACAGGGTTGATGGTCGGGGCTTTCTTT. Amino acid sequence: CASSPETGLMVGAFF.

This clone appeared once. The J gene is TRBJ2-5, the V gene TRBV5-5; TRBD2 matches 12 bases. V dropped 0 bases and J dropped 1; count of bases not matched to a gene: 1. The germline gives CDR1 SGHKS, CDR2 YYEKEE (reference sequence). This CDR3 is 16 amino acids long. The CDR3 spells CASSLALAGGQETQYF. CDR3 DNA: TGTGCCAGCAGCTTGGCACTAGCGGGGGGCCAAGAGACCCAGTACTTC.

The chain joins TRBV15 to TRBJ2-7; 7 nucleotides match TRBD2. The CDR3 loop spans 15 amino acids. Germline assignment: CDR1 LNHNV and CDR2 YYDKDF (reference sequence). With 2 bases clipped from V and 0 bases from J, the junction kept 4 bases outside the gene matches. DNA of the CDR3: TGTGCCACCAGCAGAATTAGCGGGTCCTCCTACGAGCAGTACTTC. Translating gives CATSRISGSSYEQYF.

This chain uses TRBV25-1 with TRBJ1-5; 12 positions agree with TRBD1. V was pared by 6 bases and J by 2 bases, with 2 bases of the junction left unmatched. The CDR3 consists of 15 residues. In germline, CDR1 is MGHDK, CDR2 SYGVNS. CDR3 amino acids: CASRGQGAGNQPQHF. DNA of the CDR3: TGTGCCAGCAGGGGACAGGGGGCGGGCAATCAGCCCCAGCATTTT.

V and J are TRBV6-5 and TRBJ2-7, with D possibly being TRBD1 (5 bases). The CDR3 extends over 13 amino acids. Per the germline V gene, CDR1 is MNHEY and CDR2 is SVGAGI. V lost 6 bases, J lost 3 bases, and 12 bases lay in between. CDR3 protein: CASSQGQGYEQYF. The CDR3 bases are TGTGCCAGCAGCCAGGGCCAGGGCTACGAGCAGTACTTC.

This clone was seen only once. This sequence joins TRBV18 and TRBJ1-3; 8 bases fit TRBD1. The CDR3 spans 15 residues. Unmatched junction bases numbered 6, after V lost 3 bases and J lost 5 bases. Germline loops: CDR1 KGHSH, CDR2 LQKENI. The CDR3 nucleotides read TGTGCCAGCTCACCGACAGGGGAGGGCAGAAACACCATATATTTT. Translated: CASSPTGEGRNTIYF. Together with reference TRBV18 and TRBJ1-3, the CDR3 gives the full variable domain: NAGVMQNPRHLVRRRGQEARLRCSPMKGHSHVYWYRQLPEEGLKFMVYLQKENIIDESGMPKERFSAEFPKEGPSILRIQQVVRGDSAAYFCASSPTGEGRNTIYFGEGSWLTVV.

The V call is TRBV7-2, the J call TRBJ2-2, with D possibly matching TRBD2 (5 bases). The CDR3 covers 16 residues. Germline V CDR1 and CDR2: SGHTA, FQGNSA. Trimming left V 1 base short and J 4 bases short, with 13 bases between. The CDR3 protein is CASSLGGSYSTGELFF. CDR3 bases: TGTGCCAGCAGCTTAGGAGGGTCATACTCCACCGGGGAGCTGTTTTTT.

This clone was detected a few times. This chain connects TRBV5-5 to TRBJ2-1; 11 nucleotides line up with TRBD2. The J segment lost 0 bases and the V segment lost 5 bases, leaving 7 bases of the junction unmatched. Germline CDR1 and CDR2: SGHKS and YYEKEE (reference sequence). This CDR3 has 17 amino acids. The CDR3 spells CASSSGTSGSSYNEQFF. Here the CDR3 DNA reads TGTGCCAGCAGTTCTGGGACTAGCGGCAGCTCCTACAATGAGCAGTTCTTC.

This clone has more than one count but fewer than ten. The CDR3: CASSPLGQAYEQYF. The CDR3 coding sequence is TGCGCCAGCTCCCCCCTCGGACAGGCCTACGAGCAGTACTTC. This chain joins TRBV5-1 and TRBJ2-7, with 7 bases lining up with TRBD1. The V segment lost 7 bases and the J segment 2 bases; nucleotides outside the gene matches: 9. The CDR3 spans 14 residues. Germline-derived CDR1 and CDR2 are SGHRS and YFSETQ. Supplemented by reference TRBV5-1 and TRBJ2-7, the full variable domain reads KAGVTQTPRYLIKTRGQQVTLSCSPISGHRSVSWYQQTPGQGLQFLFEYFSETQRNKGNFPGRFSGRQFSNSRSEMNVSTLELGDSALYLCASSPLGQAYEQYFGPGTRLTVT.

CDR3 residues: CASSQDRRTGWETQYF. The CDR3, as DNA: TGCGCCAGCAGCCAAGATCGGAGGACAGGTTGGGAGACCCAGTACTTC. V gene TRBV4-3 combines with J gene TRBJ2-5; 7 positions match TRBD1. CDR3 length: 16 amino acids. J was trimmed by 5 bases and V by 0 bases; bases with no gene match: 9. The germline CDR1 and CDR2 sequences are LGHNA and YSLEER.

The V call is TRBV6-1, the J call TRBJ1-1; perhaps TRBD1 as D (6 bases). This CDR3 has 14 amino acids. Germline V lookup: CDR1 MNHNS, CDR2 SASEGT. Trimming removed 5 bases from V and 4 bases from J, with 14 bases in between. DNA for the CDR3: TGTGCCAGCAGTTTACAGGGAGGGAGCACTGAAGCTTTCTTT. Amino acids: CASSLQGGSTEAFF.

This chain joins TRBV9 and TRBJ2-1; D possibly corresponds to TRBD1 (5 bases). Trimming removed 2 bases from V and 5 bases from J, with 8 bases in between. There are 13 residues in the CDR3. CDR1 is SGDLS and CDR2 is YYNGEE in the germline V gene. The CDR3 DNA is TGTGCCAGCAGCGTTGACAGAAACAATGAGCAGTTCTTC. Protein sequence: CASSVDRNNEQFF.

The CDR3 nucleotides read TGCGCCAGCAGCTTGGAGGCAGGGTCTACCTACGAGCAGTACTTC. This encodes CASSLEAGSTYEQYF. This chain uses TRBV5-1 with TRBJ2-7, with D possibly being TRBD1 (5 bases). The germline CDR1 and CDR2 sequences are SGHRS and YFSETQ. The CDR3 is made up of 15 amino acids. Trimming pared 0 bases from V and 2 bases from J, leaving 12 bases between.

V gene TRBV5-1 combines with J gene TRBJ1-4, with TRBD1 matching 9 bases. After removal of 1 base from V and 8 bases from J, the junction contained 6 bases not matched to a gene. CDR1 is SGHRS, CDR2 YFSETQ, per germline. This CDR3 has 15 residues. The CDR3 here is CASSLLTGGEEKLFF. CDR3 in DNA: TGCGCCAGCAGCTTGTTAACAGGGGGCGAGGAAAAACTGTTTTTT.

The chain recombines TRBV7-2 with TRBJ2-7; D gene ambiguous. The germline V gene has CDR1 SGHTA and CDR2 FQGNSA. Trimming removed 2 bases from V and 3 bases from J, with 14 bases in between. The CDR3 consists of 15 residues. The CDR3 DNA follows: TGTGCCAGCAGCTTACAATCGCGTGCTAGCTACGAGCAGTACTTC. Amino acid sequence: CASSLQSRASYEQYF.

This chain links TRBV27 with TRBJ1-1; 7 bases line up with TRBD1. Unmatched junction bases numbered 5, after V lost 6 bases and J lost 7 bases. Germline CDR1 MNHEY, CDR2 SMNVEV (reference sequence). CDR3 length: 12 amino acids. The CDR3 loop is CASSPTGSEAFF. The CDR3 DNA reads TGTGCCAGCAGCCCGACAGGGAGTGAAGCTTTCTTT.

This clone was counted a few times. This chain links TRBV6-1 with TRBJ2-5, with 10 bases fitting TRBD2. The CDR3 loop spans 15 amino acids. Germline V lookup: CDR1 MNHNS, CDR2 SASEGT. Losses at the gene ends were 5 bases for V and 0 bases for J; bases not matched to a gene: 3. The CDR3 here is CASSPAGGYQETQYF. The CDR3, as DNA: TGTGCCAGCAGTCCAGCGGGGGGGTACCAAGAGACCCAGTACTTC.

The chain uses TRBV7-8 and TRBJ1-2; D is uncertain. The ends were cut back, 6 bases at V and 5 bases at J, with 22 bases in the middle. CDR1 is SGHVS and CDR2 is FQNEAQ in the germline V gene. The CDR3 consists of 16 residues. In DNA, the CDR3 is TGTGCCAGCAGTCAGACGCCCAGTCTGGGAGTATATGGCTACACCTTC. Translation: CASSQTPSLGVYGYTF.

The V call is TRBV10-3, the J call TRBJ1-4; D might be TRBD1 (6 bases). Germline loops: CDR1 ENHRY, CDR2 SYGVKD. This CDR3 is built from 15 residues. V gave up 6 bases and J gave up 0 bases, with 11 bases separating them. CDR3 DNA sequence: TGTGCCATCAGGGACAGTCTCGCAACTAATGAAAAACTGTTTTTT. It is translated as CAIRDSLATNEKLFF.

The rearrangement joins TRBV7-2 to TRBJ1-2; the match to TRBD1 covers 9 bases. Germline V gene sequence: CDR1 SGHTA, CDR2 FQGNSA. The CDR3 totals 16 residues. V gave up 0 bases and J gave up 5 bases; unmatched junction bases: 7. CDR3 loop: CASSLATHRGRYGYTF. DNA of the CDR3: TGTGCCAGCAGCTTAGCAACCCACAGGGGGCGTTATGGCTACACCTTC.

The rearrangement joins TRBV5-6 to TRBJ1-2, with D unclear. Deletions cut 0 bases from V and 3 bases from J, with 9 bases between. The germline CDR1 and CDR2 sequences are SGHDT and YYEEEE. The CDR3 sequence is 14 residues long. Here the CDR3 DNA reads TGTGCCAGCAGCTTGGTCGTCGGAGACTATGGCTACACCTTC. Translation: CASSLVVGDYGYTF.